Listed below are T cell receptor beta chains from one sample, sequenced in a study of blood T cells in healthy people across ages. Each CDR3 protein is one row after TCRdb ran MiXCR on the 5' RACE reads. The table includes around 400,000 distinct CDR3 sequences, 45% to 65% detected once. Sequencing input: blood. The receptor source for this set is a man aged 55 to 69 in good health. Each CDR3 is given with its conserved first and last residue. Fields, in order: J gene, V gene, D gene, clone size, CDR3 DNA, CDR3 protein. D genes are given only for firm matches. Size values are once, few and many counts, or a class for expanded clones, and some rows have none.

J gene: TRBJ2-7
V gene: TRBV28
D gene: .
clone size: .
CDR3 DNA: TGTGCCAGCAGTCCCGGGACTTGGCAGTTAAGGGAGCAGTACTTC
CDR3 protein: CASSPGTWQLREQYF

J gene: TRBJ2-7
V gene: TRBV28
D gene: TRBD1
clone size: .
CDR3 DNA: TGTGCCAGCAGTCCCCGGGGACAGGGGGGCTACGAGCAGTACTTC
CDR3 protein: CASSPRGQGGYEQYF

J gene: TRBJ1-1
V gene: TRBV7-2
D gene: .
clone size: .
CDR3 DNA: TGTGCCAGCAGCTTCGCGCGGAACACTGAAGCTTTCTTT
CDR3 protein: CASSFARNTEAFF

J gene: TRBJ2-1
V gene: TRBV10-3
D gene: .
clone size: .
CDR3 DNA: TGTGCCATCAGTGAGTACGGGTACCAAAACAATGAGCAGTTCTTC
CDR3 protein: CAISEYGYQNNEQFF

J gene: TRBJ2-1
V gene: TRBV10-3
D gene: .
clone size: .
CDR3 DNA: TGTGCCATCAGTGGGCTTGTCTCCTACAATGAGCAGTTCTTC
CDR3 protein: CAISGLVSYNEQFF

J gene: TRBJ2-1
V gene: TRBV6-2/TRBV6-3
D gene: TRBD2
clone size: .
CDR3 DNA: TGTGCCAGCAGTCCCTGGCGCGCGGGGGGGGCCAATGAGCAGTTCTTC
CDR3 protein: CASSPWRAGGANEQFF

J gene: TRBJ1-4
V gene: TRBV29-1
D gene: .
clone size: .
CDR3 DNA: TGCAGCTCTTCTGACGGAAATGAAAAACTGTTTTTT
CDR3 protein: CSSSDGNEKLFF

J gene: TRBJ2-7
V gene: TRBV20-1
D gene: TRBD1
clone size: .
CDR3 DNA: TGCAGTGCTAGAGTAGTTGGGACAGGGGTGGGCGAGCAGTACTTC
CDR3 protein: CSARVVGTGVGEQYF

J gene: TRBJ2-3
V gene: TRBV7-2
D gene: .
clone size: few
CDR3 DNA: TGTGCCAGCAGCATTCCCGGAAGGTCAGATACGCAGTATTTT
CDR3 protein: CASSIPGRSDTQYF

J gene: TRBJ2-5
V gene: TRBV11-1
D gene: .
clone size: .
CDR3 DNA: TGTGCCAGCAGCTCCACAGCGGTTCAAGAGACCCAGTACTTC
CDR3 protein: CASSSTAVQETQYF

J gene: TRBJ2-5
V gene: TRBV11-2
D gene: TRBD1
clone size: many
CDR3 DNA: TGTGCCAGCAGCTACGACAGGGGTGGCCTGGAGACCCAGTACTTC
CDR3 protein: CASSYDRGGLETQYF

J gene: TRBJ2-5
V gene: TRBV3-1
D gene: TRBD1
clone size: .
CDR3 DNA: TGTGCCAGCAGCCCGACAGGGAATGGTGAGCAGTACTTC
CDR3 protein: CASSPTGNGEQYF

J gene: TRBJ2-1
V gene: TRBV10-3
D gene: .
clone size: .
CDR3 DNA: TGTGCCATCAGTGCTCTAAACCCCAATGAGCAGTTCTTC
CDR3 protein: CAISALNPNEQFF

J gene: TRBJ1-6
V gene: TRBV12-3/TRBV12-4
D gene: .
clone size: once
CDR3 DNA: TGTGCCAGCAGTTTTCATCAAGGGGATTCACCCCTCCACTTT
CDR3 protein: CASSFHQGDSPLHF

J gene: TRBJ1-2
V gene: TRBV24-1
D gene: TRBD1
clone size: .
CDR3 DNA: TGTGCCACCAGTGATCCAGACAGGGGTCCTGGCTATGGCTACACCTTC
CDR3 protein: CATSDPDRGPGYGYTF

J gene: TRBJ2-1
V gene: TRBV21-1
D gene: .
clone size: .
CDR3 DNA: TGTGCCAGCAGCTCCGAGGGGACAGGGTCCAATGAGCAGTTCTTC
CDR3 protein: CASSSEGTGSNEQFF

J gene: TRBJ2-1
V gene: TRBV4-2
D gene: .
clone size: .
CDR3 DNA: TGTGCCAGCAGCCAAGAAGGTGCAGCTGAGCAGTTCTTC
CDR3 protein: CASSQEGAAEQFF

J gene: TRBJ2-4
V gene: TRBV7-2
D gene: .
clone size: .
CDR3 DNA: TGTGCCAGCAGGCCAACCCCGGGCGGTTGGAGCATTCAGTACTTC
CDR3 protein: CASRPTPGGWSIQYF

J gene: TRBJ2-5
V gene: TRBV12-3/TRBV12-4
D gene: .
clone size: .
CDR3 DNA: TGTGCCAGCAGTTTAGCGGGGGCTCTCCAAGAGACCCAGTACTTC
CDR3 protein: CASSLAGALQETQYF

J gene: TRBJ2-1
V gene: TRBV6-4
D gene: TRBD2
clone size: many
CDR3 DNA: TGTGCCAGCAGTGACTCGACTAGCGGGAACAATGAGCAGTTCTTC
CDR3 protein: CASSDSTSGNNEQFF

J gene: TRBJ2-7
V gene: TRBV6-2/TRBV6-3
D gene: .
clone size: .
CDR3 DNA: TGTGCCAGCAGCCACCCACCGTACGAGCAGTACTTC
CDR3 protein: CASSHPPYEQYF

J gene: TRBJ2-5
V gene: TRBV20-1
D gene: TRBD2
clone size: .
CDR3 DNA: TGCAGTGTAGCGGGAGAAGGTGAGACCCAGTACTTC
CDR3 protein: CSVAGEGETQYF